The subject of this entry is one T cell receptor beta chain. Its specificity is not known. These data are taken from a study of T cell responses to AZD1222 COVID-19 vaccine. Findings and caveats of the study: Clonal diversity may have been underestimated, and the donors were mostly white British, with more females than males.

Produced via immunoSEQ multiplex PCR; TCRdb's table is partial and in-frame only. The sample lists some 110,000 clones, 85% to 95% occurring once. CDR3 length: 17 residues. V lost 3 bases, J lost 3 bases, and 12 bases stayed unmatched. In germline, CDR1 is SGHNT, CDR2 YYREEE (reference sequence). The chain joins TRBV5-4 to TRBJ2-5; 9 nucleotides align to TRBD1. The sequences come from peripheral blood, collected on day 0 of AZD1222 vaccination. The sequence was obtained from an adult in good health. In DNA form, the CDR3 reads TGTGCCAGCAGCTCTCCCACCACCGGGACAGGGAAAGAGACCCAGTACTTC. Translated, it gives CASSSPTTGTGKETQYF.